Sequencing of this TCR beta chain was carried out in a study of T cell repertoires in cytomegalovirus infection. Broader study findings: Individuals carrying CMV plus the relevant HLA were identified by cumulative frequency of public TCR beta families.

Details on this clonotype: The antigen is undetermined.

CDR1 and CDR2 (germline): SNHLY, FYNNEI. V lost 5 bases to trimming and J lost 1 base; unmatched junction nucleotides: 5. This CDR3 contains 17 residues. TCRdb re-called the reads through MiXCR, storing one row per CDR3 protein. The sample has fewer than 1,000,000 distinct CDR3 sequences, 25% to 40% seen once. This clonotype was obtained from a human donor in good health (CMV status not recorded). Some clones in this sample may be carry-over from other donors' samples. The chain combines TRBV2 with TRBJ2-5; TRBD2 agrees at 15 bases. The sample was cultured CD8+ T cells from PBMCs, taken from culture after CMV antigen stimulation. Here the CDR3 reads CASSRRTSGGAQETQYF. The CDR3 region has the DNA TGTGCCAGCAGTCGAAGGACTAGCGGGGGGGCCCAAGAGACCCAGTACTTC.